This T cell receptor beta chain is drawn from a study of T cells after posttransplantation cyclophosphamide (TCRdb year 2016). With regard to the full study: Using TRB sequencing, the study followed how the T cell repertoire rebuilt after myeloablative bone marrow transplantation with posttransplantation cyclophosphamide given as GVHD prophylaxis. Antigen receptor sequencing was done on samples from about 40 PTCy-treated patients and from approximately 17 related bone marrow donors of those patients. Blood from every one of the 30 to 40 PTCy patients who had 1-year posttransplant specimens underwent TRB sequencing. In 3 patients, TRB sequencing was also performed on up to roughly 3 more blood samples taken 2 to 5.2 years after transplant, and in a handful of patients, pretransplant blood was also TRB-sequenced. TRA and TRB clonality were tightly correlated in several samples, so subsequent TCR analyses focused on TRB only. Public TRB sequences were compared against a database of over 3,000 sequences linked to responses to pathogens, tumor antigens, self-antigens and alloantigens.

Taken from the germline V gene (reference sequence), the CDR1 and CDR2 loops are SEHNR and FQNEAQ. The CDR3 starts with the cysteine, ends with the phenylalanine, and has 14 residues. The DNA shown is the 42-base CDR3, in frame from base 1. At the junction V is shortened by 1 base and J by 5 bases; bases outside the gene matches: 2. This clone came up many times. Its antigen is unknown. No much larger clonotype is one base removed from it; base qualities were not supplied. What this sample's treatment or condition label stands for: high-dose cyclophosphamide on days +3 and +4 as single-agent GVHD prophylaxis. Busulfan and fludarabine conditioning, a related or unrelated marrow graft, and cyclophosphamide on days +3 and +4 were given to PTCy patients. PTCy-treated patients came from a prospective multi-institutional clinical trial. Peripheral blood and bone marrow mononuclear cells were isolated by Ficoll-Hypaque density centrifugation and cryopreserved.

TRB sequencing used genomic DNA with the immunoSEQ assay at survey resolution or the hsTCRB kit. The paper's processing steps were these. The immunoSEQ software was used for initial read processing, and the LymphoSeq R package was used for repertoire analyses. For each TRB dataset, clonality was calculated as 1 minus normalized Shannon entropy, and the Gini coefficient was computed as well. Phenotypes of unsorted samples were inferred by mapping TRB sequences from sorted subsets of the recipient or donor onto unsorted samples of the same recipient. TCRdb holds this immuneACCESS table with in-frame rearrangements only. Some clones are missing; in checked studies, unresolved V genes explain under half, and the rest has no known cause. The V and J calls and clone size were taken over from that table, and D and trimming were inferred from the DNA. The sample counts 6,000 to 7,500 clones, each observed more than once. In total, the top ten clones hold nearly 55% of the sample.

What the research found in general, with its limitations: The TRB repertoires of T cells infiltrating skin or GI tract showed only limited overlap with the TRB repertoires of T cells in blood. Across around 40 patients, TRB clonality was highly associated with recipient CMV seropositivity and CMV reactivation, and diversity in PTCy patients was similar to diversity in CNI/methotrexate controls. Donor-recipient similarity was low at 1-2 months but rose over the first year, and later blood repertoires were often dominated by donor CD8+ memory clones.

The chain employs TRBV7-9 and TRBJ2-7; TRBD2 matches 10 bases in the middle. The sequence was collected from a male patient in his fifties who received an allogeneic stem cell transplant from an unrelated donor, was CMV-positive, and had acute GVHD only. Some T cells may derive from the graft donor when a transplant has been performed. The specimen comprised PBMCs, sampled after allogeneic stem cell transplant with posttransplant cyclophosphamide. The CDR3 protein: CASSLEAGGNEQYF. The nucleotide sequence reads TGTGCCAGCAGCTTAGAAGCGGGAGGGAACGAGCAGTACTTC.